This T cell receptor beta chain was sequenced during a study of Ad26.COV2.S vaccination and SARS-CoV-2 variants. Regarding the study as a whole: Individuals receiving vaccine had higher spike-specific TCR breadth than placebo recipients did.

Here immunoSEQ multiplex PCR was the method, and the copy in TCRdb shows in-frame clones only, minus some. Of approximately 420,000 clones listed, roughly 90% are singletons. In this sample, this clone turned up once. Its specificity is not known. CDR1 is SGHDT, CDR2 YYEEEE, per germline. The V gene end was trimmed by 1 base and the J gene end by 5 bases; junction bases not matched to a gene: 5. The CDR3 length is 14 residues. Described treatment: around 19 received Ad26.COV2.S at low or high dose, single or two shots; several received placebo; per-sample allocation not given. Samples came from day 63 after the first vaccine or placebo injection. The vaccine antigen was prefusion-stabilized Wuhan SARS-CoV-2 spike.

This receptor was obtained from a person aged 18 to 59 who received the Ad26.COV2.S COVID-19 vaccine or a placebo. The gene calls are TRBV5-6 and TRBJ1-2; TRBD1 matches at 7 bases. The sample consisted of peripheral blood, taken in a trial of Ad26.COV2.S vaccine versus placebo. The CDR3 spells CASSLTGVRYGYTF. The CDR3 nucleotides read TGTGCCAGCAGCTTGACAGGGGTTCGGTATGGCTACACCTTC. The entire variable domain, with the rest obtained from reference TRBV5-6 and TRBJ1-2, is as follows: DAGVTQSPTHLIKTRGQQVTLRCSPKSGHDTVSWYQQALGQGPQFIFQYYEEEERQRGNFPDRFSGHQFPNYSSELNVNALLLGDSALYLCASSLTGVRYGYTFGSGTRLTVV.